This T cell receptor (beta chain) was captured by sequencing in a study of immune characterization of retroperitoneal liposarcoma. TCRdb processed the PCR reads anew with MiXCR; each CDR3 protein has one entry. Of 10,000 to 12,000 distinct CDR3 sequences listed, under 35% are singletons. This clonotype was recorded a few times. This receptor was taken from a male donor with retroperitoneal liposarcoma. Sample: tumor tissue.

CDR3 protein: CASSHIAGTKRTQYF. Written as DNA, the CDR3 is TGTGCCAGCAGTCATATAGCGGGTACTAAGAGAACCCAGTACTTC. This sequence joins TRBV12-3 or TRBV12-4 and TRBJ2-1; 7 bases fit TRBD2. Near its end, the DNA agrees better with TRBJ2-5, so the J call may be wrong. CDR3 size: 15 residues.